Given below is one T cell receptor (beta chain) in context. It has no known antigen specificity. Base qualities are not at hand, and no much larger clone is one base apart. Sorted unstimulated T cells and proliferating T cells recovered from mixed lymphocyte reactions underwent TCRbeta CDR3 sequencing. Fresh whole blood from approximately ten HLA-typed healthy donors was used to isolate PBMCs. To map where alloreactive clones came from, unstimulated CD4+ regulatory T cells were FACS-sorted. The CDR3 goes from the cysteine to the phenylalanine over 14 residues. The kept DNA is CDR3 alone, 42 bases in frame from the first base. Between the V and J ends, shortened by 3 bases and 1 base respectively, the junction contains 10 bases. CDR1 SGHRS and CDR2 YFSETQ are derived from the germline V gene. The data were obtained in a study of siplizumab effects on memory and regulatory T cells (dated by TCRdb to 2018 to 2020). The study in broad terms: The study looked at the effect of siplizumab, an anti-CD2 antibody, on alloreactive T-cell subsets in allogeneic mixed lymphocyte reactions made from human PBMCs.

The study at large found these results: The cumulative frequency of alloreactive sequences traceable to unstimulated CD4+ memory T cells was significantly reduced by siplizumab. For roughly 75-97% of proliferating CD4+ or CD8+ clones, no naive or memory phenotype could be assigned. Whether proliferating Tregs from siplizumab cultures actually had suppressive function was not functionally confirmed. Among mappable alloreactive CD4+ clones, the Treg-derived fraction averaged approximately 66% with siplizumab versus about 27% in control reactions. Sequences below about 10^-5 frequency were poorly captured, so only a minor fraction of alloreactive clones could be mapped to unstimulated subsets. Greater diversity appeared to be present in unstimulated naive T cells than in memory T cells, and a substantial contribution to the alloresponse seemed to be made by naive cells.

The library was prepared using the immunoSEQ multiplex PCR assay. Each sample had some 94,000 TCR templates assayed by the deep sequencing platform. Genomic DNA extracted from sorted T cells was used for TCRbeta CDR3 sequencing. Under the source paper's analysis protocol: Clonal analysis of TCRbeta CDR3 data was done in the R programming language. Comparing unstimulated samples against CFSE-low samples taken after the reaction was how alloreactive CD4+ and CD8+ clones were defined. By matching sequences to the repertoires of sorted unstimulated Treg and non-Treg cells, each alloreactive CD4+ clone was assigned a regulatory or non-regulatory origin. TCRdb limited this immuneACCESS table to in-frame rearrangements with V and J called. A share of clones is missing; checked studies link under half to unresolved V genes, and the rest is unexplained. V and J calls and clone size are copied from that table; D and trimming were computed from the DNA. The sample table contains more than 85,000 clones; only one count was recorded for less than 95% of them. Roughly 0.6% of the sample is held by the ten biggest clonotypes.

The sample consisted of Tregs sorted from blood. The sequence joins TRBV5-1 to TRBJ2-5; the D gene cannot be named for sure. The clonotype originates from a human donor in good health. The DNA is as follows: TGCGCCAGCAGCTCCCGGGCCGGCCAAGAGACCCAGTACTTC. Its amino acids are CASSSRAGQETQYF.